These 23 T cell receptor beta chains share one sample of origin, sequenced in a study of T cells in Graves' hyperthyroidism and ophthalmopathy. RNA transcripts gave rise to amplified TCR beta CDR3 regions. The TCR CDR3 first-round RT-PCR relied on the HTBI primer set. MiXCR was run by TCRdb on the multiplex PCR reads, yielding one entry per CDR3 protein. The sample comprises 500,000 to 600,000 distinct CDR3 sequences, under 60% of which are singletons, and roughly 8.2% rests with the top ten. The sequencing sample was made of peripheral blood or thyroid tissue (not recorded which). Every receptor here comes from a woman aged 18-29 years with Graves' hyperthyroidism.

This clonotype was observed at least ten times. V is TRBV10-1 and J is TRBJ1-1, with D perhaps TRBD1 (5 bases). This CDR3 spans 13 amino acids. V was clipped by 7 bases and J by 10 bases, with 19 bases between them. Germline-derived CDR1 and CDR2 are WNHNN and SYGVQD (reference sequence). CDR3 residues: CASTSWLSQGAFF. Written as DNA, the CDR3 is TGCGCCAGCACCTCGTGGTTGTCCCAGGGAGCTTTCTTT.

The chain links TRBV7-3 to TRBJ2-5; no clear D. The CDR3 extends over 16 amino acids. Germline CDR1 reads SGHTA; CDR2 reads FQGTGA. Trimming shortened V by 5 bases and J by 0 bases, and 16 bases separated the two germline ends. The CDR3 nucleotides read TGTGCCAGCAGCCCTGACACCGGGCGGTACCAAGAGACCCAGTACTTC. It translates to CASSPDTGRYQETQYF.

Many counts were recorded for this clonotype. The chain couples TRBV12-3 or TRBV12-4 to TRBJ1-1; TRBD1 aligns across 7 bases. V was clipped by 5 bases and J by 4 bases; unmatched bases: 7. CDR3 length: 14 residues. In DNA, the CDR3 is TGTGCCAGCAGTCTCAGGGGGTCGGGCACTGAAGCTTTCTTT. Protein: CASSLRGSGTEAFF.

This clonotype occurred many times. CDR3 in amino acids: CASSEGQGSIQETQYF. The CDR3 DNA reads as TGTGCCAGCAGTGAAGGTCAGGGGTCGATACAAGAGACCCAGTACTTC. This chain links TRBV2 with TRBJ2-5, with D perhaps TRBD1 (6 bases). Trimming shortened V by 1 base and J by 2 bases, and 14 bases separated the two germline ends. Germline V gives CDR1 SNHLY, CDR2 FYNNEI. The CDR3 runs to 16 residues.

This clonotype was picked up one time. V gene TRBV7-9 combines with J gene TRBJ2-7; 8 bases are shared with TRBD2. The CDR3 sequence is 16 residues long. Germline V gene data show CDR1 as SEHNR and CDR2 as FQNEAQ (reference sequence). V was clipped by 5 bases and J by 3 bases; unmatched bases: 12. CDR3 in amino acids: CASSVEVPGGDYEQYF. The CDR3 DNA is TGTGCCAGCAGCGTTGAAGTCCCGGGGGGGGACTACGAGCAGTACTTC.

This clonotype showed up just a few times. This chain joins TRBV29-1 and TRBJ2-3; D is unresolved. Germline V gives CDR1 SQVTM, CDR2 ANQGSEA. CDR3 size: 14 residues. V was trimmed by 5 bases and J by 0 bases, leaving 12 bases between them. CDR3 DNA sequence: TGCAGCGTTTCGCTAGTGGGGAGCACAGATACGCAGTATTTT. It translates to CSVSLVGSTDTQYF.

J is TRBJ2-7 and V is TRBV5-1, with 9 nucleotides matching TRBD1. The tail of the sequence fits TRBJ2-1 better, so the J call may be wrong. The CDR3 loop spans 14 amino acids. CDR1 SGHRS and CDR2 YFSETQ come from the germline V gene. Written as DNA, the CDR3 is TGCGCCAGCAGCCCCGGGACAGGGTCGTATGAGCAGTTCTTC. It specifies CASSPGTGSYEQFF.

The chain is built from TRBV4-1 and TRBJ2-5; tentatively, D is TRBD1 (6 bases). Germline lookup yields CDR1 MGHRA and CDR2 YSYEKL. V lost 6 bases and J lost 4, with 21 bases in between. This CDR3 spans 16 amino acids. The CDR3 DNA sequence: TGCGCCAGCAGTCTAGCAGGTACAGGGCTTGCAGAGACCCAGTACTTC. Encoded protein: CASSLAGTGLAETQYF.

A word on this clonotype: This CDR3 is missing its conserved last phenylalanine or tryptophan, likely due to a read error. Because the CDR3's place on the DNA is in doubt, the DNA is left out and the CDR3 is given as listed by TCRdb. The chain recombines TRBV7-9 with TRBJ1-4. Germline V gives CDR1 SEHNR, CDR2 FQNEAQ (reference sequence). Inclusive of both ends, the CDR3 amounts to 11 amino acids. The CDR3 loop reads CASSFLGRGFY.

This clonotype was seen repeatedly, ten times or more. The genes are TRBV7-9 and TRBJ1-5, with TRBD1 matching 7 bases. V shed 3 bases, J shed 3 bases, and the junction held 5 bases outside the gene matches. CDR1 and CDR2 from the germline V gene are SEHNR and FQNEAQ (reference sequence). The CDR3 sequence is 15 residues long. CDR3 sequence: CASSLTGTNNQPQHF. The DNA for the CDR3 is TGTGCCAGCAGCTTGACAGGGACGAACAATCAGCCCCAGCATTTT.

This clonotype was detected ten times or more. J is TRBJ1-4 and V is TRBV5-4; 9 bases align to TRBD1. This CDR3 comprises 15 residues. Germline CDR1 SGHNT, CDR2 YYREEE (reference sequence). J lost 4 bases, V lost 4 bases, and 5 bases had no gene match. The DNA for the CDR3 is TGTGCCAGCAGCAATAACAGGGGGCTTAATGAAAAACTGTTTTTT. Amino acids: CASSNNRGLNEKLFF. Full variable domain (remainder filled in from reference TRBV5-4 and TRBJ1-4): ETGVTQSPTHLIKTRGQQVTLRCSSQSGHNTVSWYQQALGQGPQFIFQYYREEENGRGNFPPRFSGLQFPNYSSELNVNALELDDSALYLCASSNNRGLNEKLFFGSGTQLSVL.

About this clonotype itself: One base away lies a much larger clone, so this may be a sequencing read error. CDR3 nucleotides: TGTGCCAGCATCGAGACAGGCCGGGGGGGCTATGGCCACACCTTC. It codes for CASIETGRGGYGHTF. The chain combines TRBV10-3 with TRBJ1-2; D is perhaps TRBD1 (6 bases). This CDR3 has 15 amino acids. Germline assignment: CDR1 ENHRY and CDR2 SYGVKD.

This clonotype has a count of ten or more. The chain couples TRBV12-3 or TRBV12-4 to TRBJ2-7; D perhaps matches TRBD1 (6 bases). This CDR3 is 14 amino acids long. Trimming shortened V by 2 bases and J by 2 bases, and 10 bases separated the two germline ends. The CDR3 spells CASSLTGTPYEQYF. For the CDR3, the DNA is TGTGCCAGCAGTTTAACAGGGACACCCTACGAGCAGTACTTC.

V and J are TRBV20-1 and TRBJ2-1, with 7 nucleotides matching TRBD2. Per germline, CDR1 DFQATT and CDR2 SNEGSKA (reference sequence). The CDR3 runs 15 residues. With 0 bases clipped from V and 1 base from J, the junction kept 3 bases outside the gene matches. The CDR3: CSARDPSGSYNEQFF. The CDR3 DNA reads as TGCAGTGCTAGAGATCCTAGCGGATCCTACAATGAGCAGTTCTTC.

The chain recombines TRBV6-1 with TRBJ1-2, with TRBD1 matching 7 bases. The CDR3 is 16 residues long. The J segment lost 3 bases and the V segment lost 2 bases, leaving 9 bases of the junction unmatched. Germline assignment: CDR1 MNHNS and CDR2 SASEGT. The CDR3 DNA sequence: TGTGCCAGCAGTGAACAGGGAGACAGGGCCTACTATGGCTACACCTTC. Translated, it gives CASSEQGDRAYYGYTF.

With regard to this clonotype: Germline is not matched at one junction end, which may reflect a read error. The chain couples TRBV20-1 to TRBJ1-1; maybe TRBD1 (5 bases). CDR1 and CDR2 (germline): DFQATT, SNEGSKA (reference sequence). The CDR3 has 17 residues. The CDR3 nucleotides read TGCAGTGCGACGGGACTAGCGGGATTGGGAATGAACACTGAGGCTTTCTTT. It yields the protein CSATGLAGLGMNTEAFF.

The rearrangement uses TRBV10-3 and TRBJ2-7; TRBD1 aligns across 9 bases. The length of the CDR3 is 15 residues. Per the germline V gene, CDR1 is ENHRY and CDR2 is SYGVKD. V shed 6 bases and J 6 bases; nucleotides not matched to a gene: 12. The CDR3 nucleotides read TGTGCCATCAGGGGAGGTAAAGGGACAGGGTCCGAGCAGTACTTC. This sequence encodes CAIRGGKGTGSEQYF.

This clonotype appeared many times. This chain joins TRBV14 and TRBJ1-1; 9 nucleotides agree with TRBD1. V was clipped by 6 bases and J by 4 bases; unmatched bases: 12. The CDR3 covers 16 residues. The germline V gene encodes CDR1 SGHDN and CDR2 FVKESK. The chain's CDR3 is CASSQWGTGRGTEAFF. CDR3 DNA sequence: TGTGCCAGCAGTCAGTGGGGGACAGGGCGGGGCACTGAAGCTTTCTTT. The complete variable domain, with remaining parts taken from reference TRBV14 and TRBJ1-1, reads EAGVTQFPSHSVIEKGQTVTLRCDPISGHDNLYWYRRVMGKEIKFLLHFVKESKQDESGMPNNRFLAERTGGTYSTLKVQPAELEDSGVYFCASSQWGTGRGTEAFFGQGTRLTVV.

This clonotype was counted many times. This sequence joins TRBV4-3 and TRBJ1-2; TRBD1 might be the D (5 bases). Per the germline V gene, CDR1 is LGHNA and CDR2 is YSLEER. The CDR3 is 14 amino acids. V lost 1 base and J 8 bases, leaving 14 bases between the germline ends. CDR3 in DNA: TGCGCCAGCAGCCAAGTCGGGGACTCAAGGGGCTACACCTTC. Its translation: CASSQVGDSRGYTF.

Many counts were recorded for this clonotype. The chain carries TRBV6-5 and TRBJ2-7; D gene ambiguous. Germline V gene sequence: CDR1 MNHEY, CDR2 SVGAGI. The germline V and J ends were trimmed by 5 bases and 2 bases, with 16 bases remaining between them. The CDR3 has 15 amino acids. The CDR3 DNA reads TGTGCCAGCAGTACTCTTGGGTTCCGGACCTACGAGCAGTACTTC. This codes for CASSTLGFRTYEQYF.

This chain uses TRBV7-7 with TRBJ2-5; 7 bases agree with TRBD2. Germline assignment: CDR1 SSHAT and CDR2 FNYEAQ (reference sequence). Unmatched junction bases numbered 6, after V lost 4 bases and J lost 7 bases. The CDR3 sequence is 13 residues long. This chain's CDR3 is CASSSGRDGTQYF. The CDR3 DNA reads TGTGCCAGCAGCTCTGGGAGGGACGGGACCCAGTACTTC.

This clonotype was observed at least ten times. The CDR3: CASSLDAVSEEKLFF. CDR3 coding DNA: TGTGCCAGTAGCCTGGACGCGGTGAGTGAGGAAAAACTGTTTTTT. The genes are TRBV19 and TRBJ1-4; unclear D gene. V was cut by 6 bases and J by 8 bases, with 19 bases left in between. The CDR3 contains 15 residues. Germline V gene lookup returns CDR1 LNHDA and CDR2 SQIVND (reference sequence).

This sequence joins TRBV7-9 and TRBJ1-5, with 9 bases aligning to TRBD1. V gave up 3 bases and J gave up 3 bases; unmatched junction bases: 6. Germline V gives CDR1 SEHNR, CDR2 FQNEAQ (reference sequence). The CDR3 is 16 residues long. CDR3 protein: CASSLVGTGNNQPQHF. CDR3 DNA: TGTGCCAGCAGCTTGGTAGGGACAGGGAACAATCAGCCCCAGCATTTT.